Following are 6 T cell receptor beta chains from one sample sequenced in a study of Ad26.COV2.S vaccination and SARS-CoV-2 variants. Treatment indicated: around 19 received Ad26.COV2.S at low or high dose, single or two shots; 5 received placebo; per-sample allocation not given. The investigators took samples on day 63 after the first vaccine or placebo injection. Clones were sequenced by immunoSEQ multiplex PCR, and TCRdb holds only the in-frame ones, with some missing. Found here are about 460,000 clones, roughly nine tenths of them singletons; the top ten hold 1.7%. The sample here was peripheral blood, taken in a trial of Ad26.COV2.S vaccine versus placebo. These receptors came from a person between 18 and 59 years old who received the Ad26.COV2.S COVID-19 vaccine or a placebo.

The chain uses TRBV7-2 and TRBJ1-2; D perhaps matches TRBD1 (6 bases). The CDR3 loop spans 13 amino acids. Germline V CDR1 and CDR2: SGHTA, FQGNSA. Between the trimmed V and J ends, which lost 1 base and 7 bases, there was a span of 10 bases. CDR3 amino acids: CASSLGGAAGYTF. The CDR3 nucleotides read TGTGCCAGCAGCTTAGGGGGGGCGGCTGGCTACACCTTC.

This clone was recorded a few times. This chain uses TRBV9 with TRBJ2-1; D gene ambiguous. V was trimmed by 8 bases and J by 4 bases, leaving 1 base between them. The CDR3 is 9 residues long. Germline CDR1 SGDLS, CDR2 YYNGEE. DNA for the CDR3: TGTGCCAGGTACAATGAGCAGTTCTTC. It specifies CARYNEQFF.

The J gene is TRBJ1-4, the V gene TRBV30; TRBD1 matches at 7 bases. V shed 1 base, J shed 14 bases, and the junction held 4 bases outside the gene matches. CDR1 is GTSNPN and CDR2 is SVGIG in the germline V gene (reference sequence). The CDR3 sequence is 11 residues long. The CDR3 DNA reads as TGTGCCTGGAGTGCCGGGACAGCCCTGTTTTTT. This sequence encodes CAWSAGTALFF.

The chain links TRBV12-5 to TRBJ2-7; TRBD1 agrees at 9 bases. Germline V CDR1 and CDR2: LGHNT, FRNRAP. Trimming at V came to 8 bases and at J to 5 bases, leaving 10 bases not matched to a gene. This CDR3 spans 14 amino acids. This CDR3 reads CASRARDREHEQYF. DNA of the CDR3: TGTGCTAGTCGGGCTCGGGACAGGGAACACGAGCAGTACTTC.

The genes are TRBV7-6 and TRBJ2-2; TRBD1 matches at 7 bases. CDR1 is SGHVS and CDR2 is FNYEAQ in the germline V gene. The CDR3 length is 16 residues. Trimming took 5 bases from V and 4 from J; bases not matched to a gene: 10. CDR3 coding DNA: TGTGCCAGCAGCGTCAGACAGGGTCAGAGCACCGGGGAGCTGTTTTTT. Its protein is CASSVRQGQSTGELFF.

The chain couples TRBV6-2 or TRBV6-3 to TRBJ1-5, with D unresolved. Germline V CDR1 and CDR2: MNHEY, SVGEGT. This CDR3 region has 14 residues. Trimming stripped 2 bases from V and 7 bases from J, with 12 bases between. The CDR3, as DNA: TGTGCCAGCAGTTACGCTGCCTGGACGCAGCCCCAGCATTTT. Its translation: CASSYAAWTQPQHF.